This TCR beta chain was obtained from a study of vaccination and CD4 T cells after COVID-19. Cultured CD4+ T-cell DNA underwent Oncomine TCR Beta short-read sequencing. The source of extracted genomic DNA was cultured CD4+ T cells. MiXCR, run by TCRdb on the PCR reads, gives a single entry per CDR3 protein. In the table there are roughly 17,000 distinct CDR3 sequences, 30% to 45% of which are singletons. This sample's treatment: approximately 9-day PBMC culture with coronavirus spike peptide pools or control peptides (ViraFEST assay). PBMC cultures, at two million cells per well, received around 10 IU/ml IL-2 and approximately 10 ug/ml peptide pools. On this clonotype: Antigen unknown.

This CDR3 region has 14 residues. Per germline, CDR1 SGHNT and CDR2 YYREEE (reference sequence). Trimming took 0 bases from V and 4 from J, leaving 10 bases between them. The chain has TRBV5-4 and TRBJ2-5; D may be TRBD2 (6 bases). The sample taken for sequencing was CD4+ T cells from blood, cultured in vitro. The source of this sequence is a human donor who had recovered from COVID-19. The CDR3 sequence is CASSLGGRRETQYF. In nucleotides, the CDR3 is TGTGCCAGCAGCTTGGGGGGGAGGAGAGAGACCCAGTACTTC.